A selection of T cell receptor beta chains follows, all from one sample in a study of shared clonotypes between healthy human individuals. Assay: immunoSEQ multiplex PCR; the TCRdb copy retains only in-frame clones and omits some. The data hold some 1.4 million clones, with 95% to 97% observed a single time. Sequencing was performed on naive CD4+ T cells sorted from blood. The receptors were sampled from a man younger than 40 in good health. Each CDR3 is given with its conserved first and last residue. A D gene is named only where the DNA matches it firmly. Only some rows state a clone size, as once, few, many or a class for expanded clones.

j_call | d_call | v_call | clone_size | cdr3_nt | cdr3_aa
TRBJ2-5 | . | TRBV28 | . | TGTGCCAGCAGTCCCCGCTTACCACCCAGAGAGACCCAGTACTTC | CASSPRLPPRETQYF
TRBJ2-1 | TRBD2 | TRBV4-1 | . | TGCGCCAGCAGCCGTCTTAGGACTAGCGGGGGAGGACCAACCTACAATGAGCAGTTCTTC | CASSRLRTSGGGPTYNEQFF
TRBJ2-7 | . | TRBV18 | . | TGTGCCAGCTCATGGACGAGAGAGGGTGAGCAGTACTTC | CASSWTREGEQYF
TRBJ2-1 | . | TRBV7-9 | . | TGTGCCAGCAGCTTAGGGGATTGGGCAGACAATGAGCAGTTCTTC | CASSLGDWADNEQFF
TRBJ2-7 | . | TRBV14 | . | TGTGCCAGCAGCCAAGGAGGGGTTGGCTCCTACGAGCAGTACTTC | CASSQGGVGSYEQYF
TRBJ2-2 | . | TRBV6-4 | . | TGTGCCAGCATTGCGGAGGGAACGTCCGGGGAGCTGTTTTTT | CASIAEGTSGELFF
TRBJ2-7 | TRBD1 | TRBV7-2 | . | TGTGCCAGCAGCAATGGACAGGGTAAGCTCTACGAGCAGTACTTC | CASSNGQGKLYEQYF
TRBJ2-7 | TRBD1 | TRBV18 | once | TGTGCCAGCTCACCACGGGACAGGGGCCCCTACGAGCAGTACTTC | CASSPRDRGPYEQYF
TRBJ1-4 | . | TRBV7-2 | . | TGTGCCAGCAGCTTAGCGCCTGCGCAAGGAGCTGAAAAACTGTTTTTT | CASSLAPAQGAEKLFF
TRBJ1-5 | . | TRBV2 | once | TGTGCCAGCAGTGAGGGCAGGGGATATCAGCCCCAGCATTTT | CASSEGRGYQPQHF
TRBJ2-6 | TRBD2 | TRBV19 | . | TGTGCCAGTAGCAGACTAGCGGGAGGGCGAATCTCTGGGGCCAACGTCCTGACTTTC | CASSRLAGGRISGANVLTF
TRBJ1-1 | . | TRBV5-4 | . | TGTGCCAGCAGCTTGGGACAGGCTGGGGCTGAAGCTTTCTTT | CASSLGQAGAEAFF
TRBJ2-5 | . | TRBV6-5 | once | TGTGCCAGCTTCAGGGGGGGATGGGACTTC | CASFRGGWDF
TRBJ1-1 | . | TRBV5-8 | . | TGTGCCAGCAGCTTAAGGAGGACTGAAGCTTTCTTT | CASSLRRTEAFF
TRBJ2-2 | . | TRBV5-4 | . | TGTGCCAGCAGCCCCTACAGGGAGGCCCACGGGGAGCTGTTTTTT | CASSPYREAHGELFF
TRBJ2-7 | . | TRBV29-1 | . | TGCAGCGCCCGGGGGACCTACGAGCAGTACTTC | CSARGTYEQYF
TRBJ2-1 | . | TRBV7-6 | once | TGTGCCAGCAGCTTAAAGCCGAGCTCCTACAATGAGCAGTTCTTC | CASSLKPSSYNEQFF
TRBJ2-3 | TRBD2 | TRBV5-4 | . | TGTGCCAGCAGCCTGGCTAGGGGACTAGGGTCTCTGGATACGCAGTATTTT | CASSLARGLGSLDTQYF
TRBJ2-3 | TRBD2 | TRBV7-9 | . | TGTGCCAGCAGCACGAGGACTAGCGGGAAGACAGATACGCAGTATTTT | CASSTRTSGKTDTQYF
TRBJ2-7 | . | TRBV7-2 | . | TGTGCCAGCAGCTTAGGGGGGAGCGCGTACGAGCAGTACTTC | CASSLGGSAYEQYF
TRBJ1-4 | TRBD1 | TRBV19 | . | TGTGCCAGTAGTAGATCGACAGGGACCTTTGAAAAACTGTTTTTT | CASSRSTGTFEKLFF
TRBJ2-7 | TRBD2 | TRBV27 | . | TGTGCCAGCAGTTTGCGGGGAGGGCCCTCCCGGTACGAGCAGTACTTC | CASSLRGGPSRYEQYF
TRBJ2-1 | TRBD2 | TRBV11-2 | . | TGTGCCAGCAGCGACCGGGGGACTAGCGGGACCTCAGAGCAGTTCTTC | CASSDRGTSGTSEQFF
TRBJ2-7 | . | TRBV15 | once | TGTGCCACCAGCAGAGAAGGCGCCTCCTACGAGCAGTACTTC | CATSREGASYEQYF
TRBJ2-1 | . | TRBV12-5 | . | TGTGCTAGTGGCCTACAGGGCCGGAATGAGCAGTTCTTC | CASGLQGRNEQFF
TRBJ2-7 | TRBD2 | TRBV6-1 | . | TGTGCCAGCAACCCCGGGACTAGCGGGAGTTACGAGCAGTACTTC | CASNPGTSGSYEQYF
TRBJ2-7 | . | TRBV28 | . | TGTGCCAGCAGTCCCCTCCGACTAAAACAGGAGGCTTACGAGCAGTACTTC | CASSPLRLKQEAYEQYF
TRBJ1-1 | . | TRBV7-6 | . | TGTGCCAGCAGCTATTATCCGGGGGGGGCGGCAGCTGAAGCTTTCTTT | CASSYYPGGAAAEAFF
TRBJ1-2 | TRBD1 | TRBV28 | once | TGTGCCAGCAGTTTGGCGGGACAGGAGGATAGAGGCTACACCTTC | CASSLAGQEDRGYTF
TRBJ1-2 | TRBD1 | TRBV29-1 | . | TGCAGCGTTGAAGGGACTACAGGGGGCGCAGACTATGGCTACACCTTC | CSVEGTTGGADYGYTF
TRBJ2-5 | . | TRBV28 | . | TGTGCCAGCAGTTTATACGGACTCCCGGGCGAGACCCAGTACTTC | CASSLYGLPGETQYF
TRBJ1-5 | . | TRBV6-1 | . | TGTGCCAGCACCCCCCGGGACACCAATCAGCCCCAGCATTTT | CASTPRDTNQPQHF
TRBJ2-2 | TRBD1 | TRBV9 | . | TGTGCCAGCAGCGTTCTCTCACGGACAGGGAACACCGGGGAGCTGTTTTTT | CASSVLSRTGNTGELFF
TRBJ2-1 | . | TRBV30 | few | TGTGCCTGGAGTGTAACCCCGAAGCAGTTCTTC | CAWSVTPKQFF
TRBJ2-7 | TRBD2 | TRBV5-1 | . | TGCGCCAGCAGCTCGACTAGCGGGAACTACGAGCAGTACTTC | CASSSTSGNYEQYF
TRBJ2-7 | . | TRBV14 | . | TGTGCCAGCAGCCAAGTACCGGGACACGCGTCCAGGGAGCAGTACTTC | CASSQVPGHASREQYF
TRBJ2-5 | TRBD2 | TRBV28 | . | TGTGCCAGCACCATGGGGGGGGACCAAGAGACCCAGTACTTC | CASTMGGDQETQYF
TRBJ2-7 | TRBD1 | TRBV18 | . | TGTGCCAGCTCACCTAGCGGACAGGGCCACGAGCAGTACTTC | CASSPSGQGHEQYF
TRBJ2-2 | TRBD1 | TRBV4-1 | few | TGCGCCAGCGGACAGGGCACCGGGGAGCTGTTTTTT | CASGQGTGELFF
TRBJ1-2 | . | TRBV18 | . | TGTGCCAGCTCACCATCACAGGGCGACTTCTATGGCTACACCTTC | CASSPSQGDFYGYTF
TRBJ2-1 | TRBD2 | TRBV5-1 | . | TGCGCCAGCAGCTTGGGGGGCCTAGCGGGAGGGCCCACCTACAATGAGCAGTTCTTC | CASSLGGLAGGPTYNEQFF
TRBJ2-7 | . | TRBV19 | . | TGTGCCAGTAACCACGGGACATCATCCTACGAGCAGTACTTC | CASNHGTSSYEQYF
TRBJ1-5 | TRBD1 | TRBV28 | . | TGTGCCAGCAGTTCCGGAGCAACAGGGGTAGCCAATCAGCCCCAGCATTTT | CASSSGATGVANQPQHF
TRBJ2-2 | . | TRBV7-9 | . | TGTGCCAGCAGCCTACTTCACGCGGGGACGGGCGCCGGGGAGCTGTTTTTT | CASSLLHAGTGAGELFF
TRBJ2-7 | . | TRBV18 | . | TGTGCCAGCTCACCACAGGGAGATCTCTACGAGCAGTACTTC | CASSPQGDLYEQYF
TRBJ2-1 | TRBD2 | TRBV9 | . | TGTGCCAGCAGCGTAGCTGGGAGAACGGGCCCGGGGGGCAATGAGCAGTTCTTC | CASSVAGRTGPGGNEQFF
TRBJ2-1 | TRBD1 | TRBV7-2 | . | TGTGCCAGCGCCCCCGGGGACAGGGTCTACAATGAGCAGTTCTTC | CASAPGDRVYNEQFF
TRBJ1-5 | TRBD1 | TRBV30 | . | TGTGCCTGGGGTGCAGGGGGAAGGAGCAATCAGCCCCAGCATTTT | CAWGAGGRSNQPQHF
TRBJ2-1 | TRBD1 | TRBV9 | . | TGTGCCAGCAGCGCGGGACAGGGCGATGAGCAGTTCTTC | CASSAGQGDEQFF